A single sample is the source of the 16 T cell receptor beta chains below, sequenced in a study of T-cell reconstitution after alpha-beta-depleted transplantation in children. Unique molecular identifiers were incorporated during preparation of the TCRbeta library. In TCRdb, the PCR reads were re-called with MiXCR into one record per CDR3 protein. Of over 150,000 distinct CDR3 sequences in the sample, 11% were seen once. Specimen: PBMCs, collected before TCRalphabeta/CD19-depleted stem cell transplant. These receptor sequences come from a boy aged 2 to 10 with acute myeloid leukemia, due to receive a stem cell transplant.

This clonotype was recorded at least ten times. V usage is TRBV6-5 and J usage is TRBJ1-2, with D hard to call. Trimming left V 7 bases short and J 5 bases short, with 11 bases between. Germline V gene lookup returns CDR1 MNHEY and CDR2 SVGAGI. The CDR3 is made up of 12 amino acids. CDR3 sequence reads: CASMAGSYGYTF. The CDR3 DNA reads as TGTGCCAGCATGGCAGGTTCATATGGCTACACCTTC.

Concerning this clonotype itself: This clone may be a read error of a much larger clone one base away. V usage is TRBV7-2 and J usage is TRBJ2-3, with D uncertain. CDR3 length equals 14 residues. CDR1 is SGHTA, CDR2 FQGNSA, per germline. CDR3 DNA sequence: TGTGCCAGCAGCTCCCCGGCCTCTAGGGATACGCATTATTTT. This translates into CASSSPASRDTHYF.

At least ten counts were recorded for this clonotype. The rearrangement uses TRBV3-1 and TRBJ1-5; D unresolved. Germline V CDR1 and CDR2: LGHDT, YNNKEL (reference sequence). Trimming removed 1 base at V and 7 bases at J, with 8 bases between. This CDR3 region has 13 residues. CDR3: CASSQGGAQPQHF. The CDR3, as DNA: TGTGCCAGCAGCCAAGGGGGAGCCCAGCCCCAGCATTTT.

This clonotype was observed a few times. The V gene is TRBV12-3 or TRBV12-4, the J gene TRBJ2-7, with a possible D match to TRBD1 (5 bases). The CDR3 has 14 amino acids. Trimming removed 0 bases from V and 2 bases from J, with 8 bases in between. This CDR3 reads CASSLADRAYEQYF. In DNA, the CDR3 is TGTGCCAGCAGTTTAGCTGACAGAGCCTACGAGCAGTACTTC.

The chain carries TRBV14 and TRBJ2-7; weak D call: TRBD2 (6 bases). The V end lost 0 bases, the J end lost 5 bases, and 14 bases lay between the germline ends. From germline, CDR1 is SGHDN and CDR2 FVKESK. This CDR3 spans 15 amino acids. The CDR3 sequence is CASSQDPGGGDEQYV. The CDR3 coding sequence is TGTGCCAGCAGCCAAGACCCCGGGGGAGGCGACGAGCAGTACGTC.

A word on this clonotype: A much larger clone differs by one base, so this may be a read error. V gene TRBV3-1 combines with J gene TRBJ1-2; 11 bases agree with TRBD1. The CDR3 has 14 residues. Germline CDR1 is LGHDT and CDR2 is YNNKEL (reference sequence). This chain's CDR3 is CASSQGQGVYGDTF. The CDR3 DNA follows: TGTGCCAGCAGCCAGGGACAGGGGGTCTATGGCGACACCTTC.

This clonotype occurred many times. CDR3 nucleotide sequence: TGTGCCAGCAGCTATGGATTGGGAGGGTCCAAATCAAACATTCAGTACTTC. It translates to CASSYGLGGSKSNIQYF. V gene TRBV7-3 combines with J gene TRBJ2-4; 7 nucleotides match TRBD2. Germline V gene data show CDR1 as SGHTA and CDR2 as FQGTGA. The junction had 15 bases not matched to a gene; V was cut back by 4 bases and J by 6 bases. CDR3 length: 17 residues.

Notes on this clonotype: A clone one base away is much larger, so this may be a read error. This chain links TRBV20-1 with TRBJ1-1, with 10 positions matching TRBD1. Germline CDR1 is DFQATT and CDR2 is SNEGSKA (reference sequence). The CDR3 has 13 amino acids. Here the CDR3 reads CSASRTGGTGAFF. CDR3 in DNA: TGCAGTGCTAGCCGGACAGGGGGGACTGGAGCTTTCTTT.

This clonotype was seen at least ten times. The genes are TRBV7-2 and TRBJ2-2, with D possibly being TRBD1 or TRBD2 (5 bases each). Germline assignment: CDR1 SGHTA and CDR2 FQGNSA. The CDR3 runs 15 residues. V was clipped by 3 bases and J by 4 bases, with 12 bases between them. CDR3 DNA: TGTGCCAGCAGCTTTAAGGCTGGGGGCACCGGGGAGCTGTTTTTT. It yields the protein CASSFKAGGTGELFF.

This clonotype was recorded many times. V is TRBV7-9 and J is TRBJ1-2, with a possible D match to TRBD1 (6 bases). There are 15 residues in the CDR3. Germline CDR1 and CDR2: SEHNR and FQNEAQ (reference sequence). V was clipped by 3 bases and J by 4 bases, with 15 bases between them. CDR3 sequence: CASSFDDPGVYGYTF. CDR3 coding DNA: TGTGCCAGCAGCTTCGACGACCCAGGGGTCTATGGCTACACCTTC.

The chain combines TRBV11-2 with TRBJ2-5; perhaps TRBD2 as D (6 bases). Germline-derived CDR1 and CDR2 are SGHAT and FQNNGV. V gave up 1 base and J gave up 5 bases, with 14 bases separating them. The CDR3 is made up of 15 amino acids. The CDR3 sequence is CASSLVGFRGETQYF. The CDR3 nucleotides read TGTGCCAGCAGCTTAGTTGGGTTCCGGGGGGAGACCCAGTACTTC.

In this sample, this clonotype turned up many times. The V and J genes are TRBV12-3 or TRBV12-4 and TRBJ1-1, with D maybe TRBD1 (5 bases). This CDR3 contains 12 residues. Trimming pared 8 bases from V and 6 bases from J, leaving 13 bases between. CDR3 residues: CASVEGWAEAFF. CDR3 in DNA: TGTGCCAGCGTTGAGGGGTGGGCTGAAGCTTTCTTT.

This clonotype was found many times. The chain couples TRBV5-5 to TRBJ1-1, with D unclear. This CDR3 has 13 residues. The V end was cut by 1 base, the J end by 3 bases, with 7 bases between. The germline gives CDR1 SGHKS, CDR2 YYEKEE (reference sequence). In DNA, the CDR3 is TGTGCCAGCAGCTTGCTACCGGACACTGAAGCTTTCTTT. Its translation is CASSLLPDTEAFF.

Many counts were recorded for this clonotype. The chain recombines TRBV3-1 with TRBJ2-7; D may correspond to TRBD1 or TRBD2 (5 bases each). The CDR3 consists of 13 residues. CDR1 LGHDT and CDR2 YNNKEL come from the germline V gene (reference sequence). V was pared by 3 bases and J by 3 bases, with 9 bases between. The DNA for the CDR3 is TGTGCCAGCAGCCAGGGGACGGACTACGAGCAGTACTTC. Amino acids: CASSQGTDYEQYF.

This clonotype was picked up many times. The genes are TRBV12-3 or TRBV12-4 and TRBJ1-6; D not resolved. This CDR3 comprises 15 residues. V was pared by 3 bases and J by 8 bases, with 14 bases between. CDR3 in DNA: TGTGCCAGCAGTTTGTGGCCGGGTGGGGATTCACCCCTCCACTTT. It translates to CASSLWPGGDSPLHF.

There are many counts of this clonotype. The chain recombines TRBV29-1 with TRBJ1-1; TRBD1 is a possible D gene (6 bases). The length of the CDR3 is 15 residues. With 5 bases removed from V and 3 bases from J, the gap between germline ends came to 19 bases. CDR1 is SQVTM, CDR2 ANQGSEA, per germline. CDR3 nucleotides: TGCAGCGTTTCCTTTGGGGGGGGCGCGGACACTGAAGCTTTCTTT. Amino acids: CSVSFGGGADTEAFF. Filled out from reference TRBV29-1 and TRBJ1-1, the complete variable domain reads SAVISQKPSRDICQRGTSLTIQCQVDSQVTMMFWYRQQPGQSLTLIATANQGSEATYESGFVIDKFPISRPNLTFSTLTVSNMSPEDSSIYLCSVSFGGGADTEAFFGQGTRLTVV.